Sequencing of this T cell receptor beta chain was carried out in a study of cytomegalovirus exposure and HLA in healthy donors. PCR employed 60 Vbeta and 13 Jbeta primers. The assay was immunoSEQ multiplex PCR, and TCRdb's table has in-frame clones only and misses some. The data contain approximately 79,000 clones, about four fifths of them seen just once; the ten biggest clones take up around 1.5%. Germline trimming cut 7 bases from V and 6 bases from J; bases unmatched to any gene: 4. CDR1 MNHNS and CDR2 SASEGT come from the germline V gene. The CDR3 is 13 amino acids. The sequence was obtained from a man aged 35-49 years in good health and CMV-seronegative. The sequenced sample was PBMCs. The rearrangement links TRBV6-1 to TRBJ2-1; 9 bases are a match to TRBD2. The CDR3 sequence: CASKIAGVNEQFF. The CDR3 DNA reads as TGTGCCAGCAAAATAGCGGGAGTCAATGAGCAGTTCTTC.